Given below is one T cell receptor beta chain in context. Its recognized antigen is unknown. No much larger clone is present one base from it, and per-base qualities are unavailable. TCRbeta CDR3 regions were amplified from genomic DNA by means of the immunoSEQ Assay, a bias-controlled multiplex PCR. On the authors' methods: Nucleated cell counts per sample were estimated from amplification of reference gene primers within the assay. To quantify the absolute abundance of each unique TCRbeta CDR3 rearrangement, sequence reads were collapsed and filtered. For each sample, productive Simpson clonality was calculated by taking the square root of Simpson's diversity index across productive rearrangements. The table was pulled from immuneACCESS by TCRdb, which kept in-frame rearrangements only. Such tables lose some clones; where checked, under half of the loss comes from unresolved V genes, and the rest has no known cause. V and J calls and clone size are given by that table; D and trimming were obtained from the DNA. This sample has about 60,000 clones in its table, and approximately 78% of those were observed once. Of the sample, over 9.5% falls within the top ten clones.

The sample originates from a study of blood T cell repertoires in COVID-19 (dated by TCRdb to about 2020). Some background on the complete study: The collaborator samples originated in the United States, Italy and Spain and spanned the acute and convalescent phases of COVID-19. Samples came from the ongoing ImmuneRACE study (first 160 participants) plus 1,254 subjects from 6 global collaborators. Where available, HLA class I and class II types were taken from metadata supplied by the sample provider and were not determined by assay-based typing. The material from the prospective study consisted of cDNA or gDNA derived from T cells, B-cell-depleted T cells, or PBMCs. The repertoires were released in a freely available public database intended as a resource for research on the immune response to SARS-CoV-2. Subjects who had been exposed to COVID-19, were actively infected with it, or had recovered from it provided the deeply sampled blood TCRbeta repertoires that made up the dataset. The sample metadata nearly always contained a de-identified subject ID, COVID-19 status, age in years and sex. Paper-wide results and their limitations: The amount of clinical and demographic metadata varied by source and participant and was provided uncurated.

The germline V gene (reference sequence) supplies CDR1 GTSNPN and CDR2 SVGIG. The CDR3 goes from the cysteine to the phenylalanine over 15 residues. Of the read, only the CDR3 DNA is kept; its 45 bases are in frame from base 1. V and J lose 3 bases and 0 bases, and a span of 12 bases separates them. Whole blood was collected in K2EDTA tubes by collaborating institutions according to the institutions' own protocols. For TCRbeta analysis, collaborator samples were shipped as frozen whole blood, as isolated PBMCs, or as DNA extracted from either sample type. The sequence was collected from an elderly man with acute or convalescent COVID-19. The chain links TRBV30 with TRBJ1-3, with the D gene too uncertain to name. The sequencing sample was made of peripheral blood. The DNA is as follows: TGTGCCTGGAGCCGCCCGCGGATCTCTGGAAACACCATATATTTT. This gives the protein CAWSRPRISGNTIYF. The full variable domain, with segments outside the CDR3 supplied by the reference TRBV30 and TRBJ1-3 proteins, appears as SQTIHQWPATLVQPVGSPLSLECTVEGTSNPNLYWYRQAAGRGLQLLFYSVGIGQISSEVPQNLSASRPQDRQFILSSKKLLLSDSGFYLCAWSRPRISGNTIYFGEGSWLTVV.